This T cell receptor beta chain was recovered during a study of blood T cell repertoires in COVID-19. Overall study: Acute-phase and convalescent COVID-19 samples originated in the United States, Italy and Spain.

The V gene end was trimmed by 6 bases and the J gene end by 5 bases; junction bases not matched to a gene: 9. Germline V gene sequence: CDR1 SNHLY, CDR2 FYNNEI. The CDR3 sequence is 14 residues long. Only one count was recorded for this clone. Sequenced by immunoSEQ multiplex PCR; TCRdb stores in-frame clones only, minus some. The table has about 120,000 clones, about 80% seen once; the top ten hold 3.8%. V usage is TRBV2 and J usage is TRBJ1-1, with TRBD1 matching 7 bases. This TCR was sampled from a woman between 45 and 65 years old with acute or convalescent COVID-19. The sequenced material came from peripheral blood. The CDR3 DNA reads TGTGCCAGCAGGGAGACAGGGTTTCGGACTGAAGCTTTCTTT. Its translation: CASRETGFRTEAFF.